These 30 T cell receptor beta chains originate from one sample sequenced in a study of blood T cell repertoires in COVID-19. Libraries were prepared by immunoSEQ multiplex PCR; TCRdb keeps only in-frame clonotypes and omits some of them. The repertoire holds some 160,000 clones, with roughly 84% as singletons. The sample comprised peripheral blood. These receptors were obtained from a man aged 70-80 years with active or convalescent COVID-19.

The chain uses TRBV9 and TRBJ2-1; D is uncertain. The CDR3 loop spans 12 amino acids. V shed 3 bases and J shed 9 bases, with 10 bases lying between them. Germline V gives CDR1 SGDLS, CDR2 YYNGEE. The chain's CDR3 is CASSGQSVEQFF. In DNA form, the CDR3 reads TGTGCCAGCAGCGGACAAAGTGTTGAGCAGTTCTTC.

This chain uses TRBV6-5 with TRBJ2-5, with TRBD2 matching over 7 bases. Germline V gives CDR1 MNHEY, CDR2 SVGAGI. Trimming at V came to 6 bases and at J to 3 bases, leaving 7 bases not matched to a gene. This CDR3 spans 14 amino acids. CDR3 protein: CASRVGLAEETQYF. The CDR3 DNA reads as TGTGCCAGCAGGGTGGGGCTAGCGGAAGAGACCCAGTACTTC.

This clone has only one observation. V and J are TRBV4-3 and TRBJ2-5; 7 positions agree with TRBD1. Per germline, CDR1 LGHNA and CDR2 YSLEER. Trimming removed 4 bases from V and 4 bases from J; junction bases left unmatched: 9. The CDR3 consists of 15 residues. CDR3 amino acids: CASSRTGVTRETQYF. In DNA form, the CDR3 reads TGCGCCAGCAGCCGAACAGGGGTGACGCGAGAGACCCAGTACTTC.

This CDR3 is CASSFRGAGNTIYF. The CDR3 DNA sequence: TGTGCCAGCAGTTTCCGGGGAGCTGGAAACACCATATATTTT. The chain couples TRBV28 to TRBJ1-3; no reliable D call. The CDR3 loop spans 14 amino acids. The germline V gene has CDR1 MDHEN and CDR2 SYDVKM. With 3 bases removed from V and 2 bases from J, the gap between germline ends came to 8 bases.

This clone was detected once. Written as DNA, the CDR3 is TGCGCCAGCAGCTTGGCCGGACAGGGGTCGGTAGAGCAGTACTTC. Translating gives CASSLAGQGSVEQYF. The chain joins TRBV5-1 to TRBJ2-7, with TRBD1 matching over 9 bases. CDR3 size: 15 residues. Unmatched junction bases numbered 8, after V lost 0 bases and J lost 7 bases. Looked up from germline, CDR1 is SGHRS and CDR2 is YFSETQ.

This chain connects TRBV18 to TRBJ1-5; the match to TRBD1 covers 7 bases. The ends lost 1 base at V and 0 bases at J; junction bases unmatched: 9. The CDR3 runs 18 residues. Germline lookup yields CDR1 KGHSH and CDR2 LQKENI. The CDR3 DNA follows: TGTGCCAGCTCACCACGCGGGGCAGGGGGTTATAGCAATCAGCCCCAGCATTTT. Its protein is CASSPRGAGGYSNQPQHF.

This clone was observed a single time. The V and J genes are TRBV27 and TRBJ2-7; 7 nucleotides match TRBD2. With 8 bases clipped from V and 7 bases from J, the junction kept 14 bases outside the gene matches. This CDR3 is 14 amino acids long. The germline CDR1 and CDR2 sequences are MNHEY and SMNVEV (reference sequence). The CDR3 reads CASGLEGGTREQYF. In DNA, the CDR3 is TGTGCCAGCGGCTTGGAGGGAGGGACGAGGGAGCAGTACTTC.

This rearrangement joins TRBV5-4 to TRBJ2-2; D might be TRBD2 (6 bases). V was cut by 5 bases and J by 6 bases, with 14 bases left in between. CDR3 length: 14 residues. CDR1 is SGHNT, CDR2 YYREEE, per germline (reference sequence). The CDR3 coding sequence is TGTGCCAGCAGGCGGGACGGCGGGTCCGGGGAGCTGTTTTTT. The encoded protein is CASRRDGGSGELFF.

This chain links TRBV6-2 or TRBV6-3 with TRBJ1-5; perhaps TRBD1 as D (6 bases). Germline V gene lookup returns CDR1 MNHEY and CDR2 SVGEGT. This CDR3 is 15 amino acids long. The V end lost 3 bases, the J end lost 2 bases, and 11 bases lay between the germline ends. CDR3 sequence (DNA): TGTGCCAGCAGTTATACCCGACAGGGCAATCAGCCCCAGCATTTT. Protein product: CASSYTRQGNQPQHF.

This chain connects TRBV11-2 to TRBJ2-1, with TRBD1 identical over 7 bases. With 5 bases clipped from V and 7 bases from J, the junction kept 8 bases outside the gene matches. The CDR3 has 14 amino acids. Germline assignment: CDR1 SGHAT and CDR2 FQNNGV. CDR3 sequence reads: CASSLPTGVNEQFF. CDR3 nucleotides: TGTGCCAGCAGCCTTCCCACAGGGGTAAATGAGCAGTTCTTC.

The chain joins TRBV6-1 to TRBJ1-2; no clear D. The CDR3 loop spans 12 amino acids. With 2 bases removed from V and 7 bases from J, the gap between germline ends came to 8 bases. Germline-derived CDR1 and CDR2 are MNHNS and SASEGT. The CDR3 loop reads CASSETESGYTF. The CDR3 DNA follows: TGTGCCAGCAGTGAAACAGAGTCTGGCTACACCTTC.

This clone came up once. CDR3: CASSLVSGTGYTEAFF. In DNA form, the CDR3 reads TGTGCCAGCAGCTTGGTCTCCGGGACAGGCTATACTGAAGCTTTCTTT. This chain uses TRBV7-2 with TRBJ1-1; TRBD1 matches at 8 bases. The CDR3 has 16 amino acids. V lost 3 bases, J lost 5 bases, and 11 bases stayed unmatched. Germline CDR1 is SGHTA and CDR2 is FQGNSA.

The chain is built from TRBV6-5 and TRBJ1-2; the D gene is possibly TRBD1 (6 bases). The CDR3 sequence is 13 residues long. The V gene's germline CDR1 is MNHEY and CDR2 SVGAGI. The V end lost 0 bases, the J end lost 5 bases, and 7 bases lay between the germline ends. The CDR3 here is CASSYSDRYGYTF. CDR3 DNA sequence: TGTGCCAGCAGTTACTCGGACAGATATGGCTACACCTTC.

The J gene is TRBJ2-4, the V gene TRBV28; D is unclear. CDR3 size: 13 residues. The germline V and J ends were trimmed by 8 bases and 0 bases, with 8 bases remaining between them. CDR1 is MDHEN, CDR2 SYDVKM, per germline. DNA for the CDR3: TGTGCCAGCGGAGTACTAGCCAAAAACATTCAGTACTTC. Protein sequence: CASGVLAKNIQYF. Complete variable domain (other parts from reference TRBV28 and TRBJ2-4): DVKVTQSSRYLVKRTGEKVFLECVQDMDHENMFWYRQDPGLGLRLIYFSYDVKMKEKGDIPEGYSVSREKKERFSLILESASTNQTSMYLCASGVLAKNIQYFGAGTRLSVL.

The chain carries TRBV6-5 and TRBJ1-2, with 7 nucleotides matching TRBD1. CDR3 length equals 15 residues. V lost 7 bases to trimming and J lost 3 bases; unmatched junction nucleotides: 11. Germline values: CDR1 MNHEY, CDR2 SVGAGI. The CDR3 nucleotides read TGTGCCAGCACCCCACAGGGGCCTACGGACTATGGCTACACCTTC. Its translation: CASTPQGPTDYGYTF.

The CDR3 nucleotides read TGTGCCAGCAGTTTGGGGGGAGCTAATGGCTACACCTTC. Protein: CASSLGGANGYTF. The chain has TRBV28 and TRBJ1-2, with TRBD1 as a possible D gene (5 bases). The CDR3 loop spans 13 amino acids. CDR1 and CDR2 (germline): MDHEN, SYDVKM. V lost 3 bases and J 6 bases, leaving 11 bases between the germline ends.

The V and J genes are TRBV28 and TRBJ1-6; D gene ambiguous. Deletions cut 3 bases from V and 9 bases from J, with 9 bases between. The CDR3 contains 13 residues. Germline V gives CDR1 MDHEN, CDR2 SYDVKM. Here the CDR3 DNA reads TGTGCCAGCAGTTTGGCGGGTCGTTCACCCCTCCACTTT. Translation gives CASSLAGRSPLHF.

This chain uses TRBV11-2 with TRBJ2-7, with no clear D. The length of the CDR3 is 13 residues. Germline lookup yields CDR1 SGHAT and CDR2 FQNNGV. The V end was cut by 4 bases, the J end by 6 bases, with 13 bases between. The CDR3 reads CASSSLDIGEQYF. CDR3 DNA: TGTGCCAGCAGCTCTTTAGACATCGGCGAGCAGTACTTC.

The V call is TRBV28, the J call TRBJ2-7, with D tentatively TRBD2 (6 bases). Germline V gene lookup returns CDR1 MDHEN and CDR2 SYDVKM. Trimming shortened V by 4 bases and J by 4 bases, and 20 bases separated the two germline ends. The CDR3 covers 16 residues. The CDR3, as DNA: TGTGCCAGCAGTTCCCCCGGGGGAAAGGGGTCGTACGAGCAGTACTTC. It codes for CASSSPGGKGSYEQYF.

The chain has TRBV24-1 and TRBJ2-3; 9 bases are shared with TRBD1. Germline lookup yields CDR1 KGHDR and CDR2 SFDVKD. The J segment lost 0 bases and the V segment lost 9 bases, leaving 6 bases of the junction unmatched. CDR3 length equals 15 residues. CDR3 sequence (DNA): TGTGCCACCGCTATTGGACAGGGGAGCACAGATACGCAGTATTTT. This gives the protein CATAIGQGSTDTQYF.

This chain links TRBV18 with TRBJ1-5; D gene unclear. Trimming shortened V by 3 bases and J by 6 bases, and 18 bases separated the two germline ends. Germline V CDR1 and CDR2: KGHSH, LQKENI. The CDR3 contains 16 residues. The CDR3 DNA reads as TGTGCCAGCTCACCTCCCGGGGTCTTCAGTAGTCAGCCCCAGCATTTT. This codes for CASSPPGVFSSQPQHF. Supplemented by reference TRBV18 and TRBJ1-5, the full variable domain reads NAGVMQNPRHLVRRRGQEARLRCSPMKGHSHVYWYRQLPEEGLKFMVYLQKENIIDESGMPKERFSAEFPKEGPSILRIQQVVRGDSAAYFCASSPPGVFSSQPQHFGDGTRLSIL.

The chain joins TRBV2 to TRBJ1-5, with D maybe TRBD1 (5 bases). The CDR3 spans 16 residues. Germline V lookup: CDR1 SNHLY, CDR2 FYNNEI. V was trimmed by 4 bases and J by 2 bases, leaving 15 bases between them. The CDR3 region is CASSGPGGYRNQPQHF. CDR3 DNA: TGTGCCAGCAGTGGCCCCGGGGGGTATCGCAATCAGCCCCAGCATTTT.

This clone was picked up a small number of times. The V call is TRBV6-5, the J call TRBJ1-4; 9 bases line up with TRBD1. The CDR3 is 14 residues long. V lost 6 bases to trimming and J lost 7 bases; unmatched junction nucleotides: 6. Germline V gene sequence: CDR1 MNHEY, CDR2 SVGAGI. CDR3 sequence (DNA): TGTGCCAGCAGAACGCGGGACAGGGCTGAAAAACTGTTTTTT. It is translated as CASRTRDRAEKLFF.

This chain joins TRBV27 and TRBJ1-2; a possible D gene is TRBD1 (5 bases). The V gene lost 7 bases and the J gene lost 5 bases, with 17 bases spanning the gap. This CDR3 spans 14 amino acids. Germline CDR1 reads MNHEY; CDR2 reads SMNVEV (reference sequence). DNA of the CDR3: TGTGCCAGCAAAGGACACCGGTCCTCTTATGGCTACACCTTC. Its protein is CASKGHRSSYGYTF.

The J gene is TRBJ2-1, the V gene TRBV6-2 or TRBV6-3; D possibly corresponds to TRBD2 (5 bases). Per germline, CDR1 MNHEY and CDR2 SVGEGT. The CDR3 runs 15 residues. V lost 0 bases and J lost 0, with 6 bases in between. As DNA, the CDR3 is TGTGCCAGCAGTTACTCTGGGAGCTCCTACAATGAGCAGTTCTTC. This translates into CASSYSGSSYNEQFF.

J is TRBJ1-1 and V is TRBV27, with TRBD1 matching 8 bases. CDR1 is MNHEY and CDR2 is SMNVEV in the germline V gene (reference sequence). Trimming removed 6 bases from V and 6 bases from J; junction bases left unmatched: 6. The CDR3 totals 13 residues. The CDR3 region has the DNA TGTGCCAGCAGCCCTGGACAGGGCCCTGAAGCTTTCTTT. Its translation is CASSPGQGPEAFF.

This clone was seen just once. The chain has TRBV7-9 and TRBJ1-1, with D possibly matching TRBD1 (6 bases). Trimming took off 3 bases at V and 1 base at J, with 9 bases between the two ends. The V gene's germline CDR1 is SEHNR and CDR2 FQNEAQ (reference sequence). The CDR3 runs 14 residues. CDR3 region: CASSLGAENTEAFF. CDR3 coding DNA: TGTGCCAGCAGCTTGGGGGCTGAGAACACTGAAGCTTTCTTT. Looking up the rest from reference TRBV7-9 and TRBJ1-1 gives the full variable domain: DTGVSQNPRHKITKRGQNVTFRCDPISEHNRLYWYRQTLGQGPEFLTYFQNEAQLEKSRLLSDRFSAERPKGSFSTLEIQRTEQGDSAMYLCASSLGAENTEAFFGQGTRLTVV.

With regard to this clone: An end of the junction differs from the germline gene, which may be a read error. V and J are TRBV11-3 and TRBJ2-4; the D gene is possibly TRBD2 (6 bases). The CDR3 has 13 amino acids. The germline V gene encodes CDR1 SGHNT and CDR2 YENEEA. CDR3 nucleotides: TGTGCCAGCAGCTTAAGTGCTAGCGAACGCCGGCACTTC. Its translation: CASSLSASERRHF.

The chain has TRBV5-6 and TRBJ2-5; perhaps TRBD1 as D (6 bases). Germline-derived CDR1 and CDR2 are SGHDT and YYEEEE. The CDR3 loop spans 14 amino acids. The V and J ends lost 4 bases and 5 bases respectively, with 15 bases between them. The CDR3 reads CASSPQGLGETQYF. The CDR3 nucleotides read TGTGCCAGCAGCCCACAGGGCTTGGGGGAGACCCAGTACTTC.

CDR3 protein: CASSLLGTGNTEAFF. The CDR3 nucleotides read TGTGCCAGCAGTTTACTCGGGACAGGGAACACTGAAGCTTTCTTT. The chain has TRBV27 and TRBJ1-1; 8 nucleotides align to TRBD1. Germline V CDR1 and CDR2: MNHEY, SMNVEV (reference sequence). J was trimmed by 1 base and V by 2 bases; bases with no gene match: 3. This CDR3 spans 15 amino acids.